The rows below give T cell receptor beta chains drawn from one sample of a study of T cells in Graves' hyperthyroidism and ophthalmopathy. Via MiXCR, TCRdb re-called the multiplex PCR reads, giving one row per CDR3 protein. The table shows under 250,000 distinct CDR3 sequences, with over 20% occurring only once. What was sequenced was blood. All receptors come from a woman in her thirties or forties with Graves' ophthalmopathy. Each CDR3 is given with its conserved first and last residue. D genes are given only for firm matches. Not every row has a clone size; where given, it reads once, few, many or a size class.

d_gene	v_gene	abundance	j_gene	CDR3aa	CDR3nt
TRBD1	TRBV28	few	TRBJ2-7	CASSSGQGKYF	TGTGCCAGCAGTTCGGGACAGGGGAAGTACTTC
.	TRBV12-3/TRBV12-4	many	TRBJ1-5	CASSLALDRNSNQPQHF	TGTGCCAGCAGTTTAGCGTTGGACAGAAATAGCAATCAGCCCCAGCATTTT
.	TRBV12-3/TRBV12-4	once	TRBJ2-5	CASSFPQRKETQYF	TGTGCCAGCAGTTTTCCCCAGCGCAAAGAGACCCAGTACTTC
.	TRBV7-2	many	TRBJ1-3	CASSFSPPRRRGASGNTIYF	TGTGCCAGCAGCTTTTCACCCCCCCGACGGAGGGGCGCCTCTGGAAACACCATATATTTT
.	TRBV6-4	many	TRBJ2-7	CASTTYEQYF	TGTGCCAGCACGACCTACGAGCAGTACTTC
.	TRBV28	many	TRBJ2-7	CASSLGGPNKVYF	TGTGCCAGCAGTTTGGGGGGACCCAATAAGGTGTACTTC
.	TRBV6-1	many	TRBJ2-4	CASSEGSTKNIQYF	TGTGCCAGCAGTGAAGGCAGTACCAAAAACATTCAGTACTTC
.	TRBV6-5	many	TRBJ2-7	CASSSSARYEQYF	TGTGCCAGCTCATCTAGCGCACGCTACGAGCAGTACTTC
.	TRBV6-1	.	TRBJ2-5	CASKRQAGETQYF	TGTGCCAGCAAGAGACAGGCCGGAGAGACCCAGTACTTC
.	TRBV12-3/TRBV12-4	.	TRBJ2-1	CASRETYNEQFF	TGTGCCAGCAGGGAAACCTACAATGAGCAGTTCTTC
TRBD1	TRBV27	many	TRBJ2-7	CASSFSWERTGTYEQYF	TGTGCCAGCAGTTTTTCTTGGGAGAGGACAGGGACCTACGAGCAGTACTTC
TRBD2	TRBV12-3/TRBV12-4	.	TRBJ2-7	CASSLAGGEVEQYF	TGTGCCAGCAGCTTAGCGGGAGGGGAGGTCGAGCAGTACTTC
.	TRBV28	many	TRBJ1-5	CASSFRVRGNQPQHF	TGTGCCAGCAGTTTCAGGGTTAGGGGCAATCAGCCCCAGCATTTT
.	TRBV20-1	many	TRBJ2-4	CSAAAQGRNIQYF	TGCAGTGCCGCAGCACAGGGTCGGAACATTCAGTACTTC
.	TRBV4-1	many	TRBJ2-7	CASSQGPVVYEQYF	TGCGCCAGCAGCCAAGGGCCAGTGGTATACGAGCAGTACTTC
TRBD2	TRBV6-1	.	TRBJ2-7	CASSPGTSGIYEQYF	TGTGCCAGCAGTCCGGGGACTAGCGGTATCTACGAGCAGTACTTC
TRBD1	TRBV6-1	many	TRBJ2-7	CAASGTDNYEQYF	TGTGCCGCATCAGGGACAGATAATTACGAGCAGTACTTC
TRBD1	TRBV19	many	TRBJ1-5	CASSPDRVVGQPQHF	TGTGCCAGTAGTCCCGACAGGGTGGTTGGACAGCCCCAGCATTTT
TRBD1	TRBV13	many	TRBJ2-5	CASSLSQGAMEETQYF	TGTGCCAGCAGCTTGAGTCAGGGGGCGATGGAGGAGACCCAGTACTTC
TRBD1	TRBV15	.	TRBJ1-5	CATSRGQANQPQHF	TGTGCCACCAGCAGGGGACAGGCCAATCAGCCCCAGCATTTT
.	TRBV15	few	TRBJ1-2	CATSREGGGRGYTF	TGTGCCACCAGCAGAGAGGGAGGGGGACGAGGCTACACCTTC
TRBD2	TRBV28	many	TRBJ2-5	CASSFGTSGGETQYF	TGTGCCAGCAGTTTCGGGACTAGCGGGGGAGAGACCCAGTACTTC
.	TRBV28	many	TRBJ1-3	CASSLLAVGSGNTIYF	TGTGCCAGCAGCTTGCTGGCGGTGGGCTCTGGAAACACCATATATTTT
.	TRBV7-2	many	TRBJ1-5	CASSAQDSNQPQHF	TGTGCCAGCAGCGCCCAGGATAGCAATCAGCCCCAGCATTTT
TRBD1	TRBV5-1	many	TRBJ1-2	CASSNGQGTYGYTF	TGCGCCAGCAGCAACGGACAGGGAACCTATGGCTACACCTTC
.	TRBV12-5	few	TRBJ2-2	CASGLGKDPGKYNTGELFF	TGTGCTAGTGGTTTGGGGAAAGACCCCGGGAAGTATAACACCGGGGAGCTGTTTTTT
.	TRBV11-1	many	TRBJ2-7	CASSLDPRGEQYF	TGTGCCAGCAGCTTAGACCCAAGGGGAGAGCAGTACTTC
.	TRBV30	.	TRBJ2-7	CAWSERAEQYF	TGTGCCTGGAGTGAAAGGGCCGAGCAGTACTTC
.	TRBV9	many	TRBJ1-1	CASSVVGRGNTEAFF	TGTGCCAGCAGCGTAGTTGGACGAGGGAACACTGAAGCTTTCTTT
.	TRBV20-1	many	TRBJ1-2	CSASPAEGLLGYGYTF	TGCAGTGCTAGTCCTGCAGAAGGACTTCTTGGCTATGGCTACACCTTC
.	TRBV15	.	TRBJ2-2	CATSRDRLPFPGELFF	TGTGCCACCAGCAGAGATCGACTTCCTTTCCCCGGGGAGCTGTTTTTT
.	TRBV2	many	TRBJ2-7	CASSDESYEQYF	TGTGCCAGCAGTGATGAAAGCTACGAGCAGTACTTC
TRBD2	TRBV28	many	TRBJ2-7	CASSTPPWASGRVSYEQYF	TGTGCCAGCAGTACCCCCCCTTGGGCTAGCGGGAGGGTAAGCTACGAGCAGTACTTC
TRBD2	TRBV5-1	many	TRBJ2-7	CASSPGLAGSRSTYEQYF	TGCGCCAGCAGCCCGGGACTAGCGGGATCACGCTCGACCTACGAGCAGTACTTC
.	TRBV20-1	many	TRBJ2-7	CSASSWSSVYEQYF	TGCAGTGCCAGTTCGTGGTCTAGCGTGTACGAGCAGTACTTC
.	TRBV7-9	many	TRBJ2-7	CASSYIRHKQYF	TGTGCCAGCAGCTACATCCGGCACAAGCAGTACTTC
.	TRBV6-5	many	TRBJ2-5	CASSHTGPQETQYF	TGTGCCAGCAGCCACACGGGACCCCAAGAGACCCAGTACTTC
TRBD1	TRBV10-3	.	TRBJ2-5	CAIGAGQGSGGETQYF	TGTGCCATCGGCGCGGGACAGGGGTCCGGGGGTGAGACCCAGTACTTC
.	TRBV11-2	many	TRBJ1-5	CASSVGRGGNQPQHF	TGTGCCAGCAGCGTGGGCAGGGGAGGCAATCAGCCCCAGCATTTT
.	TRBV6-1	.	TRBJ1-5	CASSVHRGNQPQHF	TGTGCCAGCAGTGTCCACAGAGGCAATCAGCCCCAGCATTTT
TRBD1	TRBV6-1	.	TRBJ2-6	CASSGTGESNVLTF	TGTGCCAGCAGTGGGACAGGGGAATCCAACGTCCTGACTTTC
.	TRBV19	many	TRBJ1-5	CASSILGGHSNQPQHF	TGTGCCAGTAGTATATTGGGAGGGCATAGCAATCAGCCCCAGCATTTT
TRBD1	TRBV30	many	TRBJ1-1	CAWSHGQGSTEAFF	TGTGCCTGGAGTCATGGACAGGGTAGTACGGAAGCTTTCTTT
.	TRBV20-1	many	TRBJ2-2	CSADSIAANTGGLFF	TGCAGTGCGGACTCAATAGCGGCGAACACCGGGGGGCTGTTTTTT
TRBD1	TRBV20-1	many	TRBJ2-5	CSARDEGQGETQYF	TGCAGTGCTAGAGATGAGGGACAGGGAGAGACCCAGTACTTC
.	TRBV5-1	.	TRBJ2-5	CASSQSRGTGETQYF	TGCGCCAGCAGCCAATCTAGGGGGACCGGAGAGACCCAGTACTTC
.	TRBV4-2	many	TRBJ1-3	CASSQEPGQSSGNTIYF	TGTGCCAGCAGCCAAGAACCGGGACAAAGCTCTGGAAACACCATATATTTT
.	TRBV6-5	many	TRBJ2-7	CASAASSYEQYF	TGTGCCAGCGCGGCGAGCTCCTACGAGCAGTACTTC
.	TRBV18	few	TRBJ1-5	CASSPKSGDQPQHF	TGTGCCAGCTCACCTAAGTCGGGCGATCAGCCCCAGCATTTT
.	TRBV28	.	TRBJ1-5	CASSFIGVGQPQHF	TGTGCCAGCAGTTTCATAGGGGTTGGACAGCCCCAGCATTTT
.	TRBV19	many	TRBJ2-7	CASSIAGPSYEQYF	TGTGCCAGTAGTATTGCGGGGCCTTCCTACGAGCAGTACTTC
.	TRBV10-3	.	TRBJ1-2	CATLRSDYGYTF	TGTGCCACCTTGCGGTCCGACTATGGCTACACCTTC